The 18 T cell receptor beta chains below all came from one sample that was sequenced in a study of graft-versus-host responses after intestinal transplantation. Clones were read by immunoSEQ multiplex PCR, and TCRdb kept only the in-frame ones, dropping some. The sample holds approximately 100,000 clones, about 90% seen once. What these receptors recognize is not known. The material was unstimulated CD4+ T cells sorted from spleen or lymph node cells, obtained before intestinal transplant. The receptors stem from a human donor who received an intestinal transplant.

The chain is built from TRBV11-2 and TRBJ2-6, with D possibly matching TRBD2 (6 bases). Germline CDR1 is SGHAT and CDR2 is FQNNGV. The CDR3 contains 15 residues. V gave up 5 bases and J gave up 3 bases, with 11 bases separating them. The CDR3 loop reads CASSDSGVGANVLTF. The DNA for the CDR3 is TGTGCCAGCAGCGATTCGGGGGTTGGGGCCAACGTCCTGACTTTC.

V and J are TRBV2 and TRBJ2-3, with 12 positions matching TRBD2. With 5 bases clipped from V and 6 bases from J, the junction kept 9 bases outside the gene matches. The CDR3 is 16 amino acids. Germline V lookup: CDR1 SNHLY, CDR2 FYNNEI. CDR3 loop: CASSTRLAGVSDTQYF. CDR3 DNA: TGTGCCAGCAGTACCCGACTAGCGGGGGTTTCGGATACGCAGTATTTT.

CDR3 DNA: TGTGCCAGCAGCTCGGGACAGAATTGGCTCTACGAGCAGTACTTC. This sequence encodes CASSSGQNWLYEQYF. The chain uses TRBV11-2 and TRBJ2-7, with 7 bases fitting TRBD1. This CDR3 is built from 15 residues. Germline V gives CDR1 SGHAT, CDR2 FQNNGV. The V segment lost 4 bases and the J segment 3 bases; nucleotides outside the gene matches: 9.

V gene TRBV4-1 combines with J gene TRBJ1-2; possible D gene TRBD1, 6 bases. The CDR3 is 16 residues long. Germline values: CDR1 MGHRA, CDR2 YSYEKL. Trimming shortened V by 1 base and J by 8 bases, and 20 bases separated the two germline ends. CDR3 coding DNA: TGCGCCAGCAGCCAAGTGCCCCCTACAGGGCGCCGCGGCTACACCTTC. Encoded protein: CASSQVPPTGRRGYTF.

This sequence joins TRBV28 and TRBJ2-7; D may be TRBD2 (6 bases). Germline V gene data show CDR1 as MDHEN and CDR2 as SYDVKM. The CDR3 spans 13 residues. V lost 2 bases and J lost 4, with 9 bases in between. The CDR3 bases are TGTGCCAGCAGTTTAGGGGGGAAATACGAGCAGTACTTC. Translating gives CASSLGGKYEQYF. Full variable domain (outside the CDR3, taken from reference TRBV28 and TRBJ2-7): DVKVTQSSRYLVKRTGEKVFLECVQDMDHENMFWYRQDPGLGLRLIYFSYDVKMKEKGDIPEGYSVSREKKERFSLILESASTNQTSMYLCASSLGGKYEQYFGPGTRLTVT.

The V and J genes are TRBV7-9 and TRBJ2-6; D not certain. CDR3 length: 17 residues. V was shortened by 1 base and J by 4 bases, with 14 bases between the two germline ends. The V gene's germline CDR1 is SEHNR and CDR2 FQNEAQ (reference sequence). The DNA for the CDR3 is TGTGCCAGCAGCTTAGTCGACCTCGGACCCGGGGCCAACGTCCTGACTTTC. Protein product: CASSLVDLGPGANVLTF.

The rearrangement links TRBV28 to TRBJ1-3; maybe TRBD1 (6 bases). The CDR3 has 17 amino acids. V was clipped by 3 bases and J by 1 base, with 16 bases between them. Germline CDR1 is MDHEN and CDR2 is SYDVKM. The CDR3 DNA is TGTGCCAGCAGTTTCCTTACAGGGAGTATTTCTGGAAACACCATATATTTT. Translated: CASSFLTGSISGNTIYF.

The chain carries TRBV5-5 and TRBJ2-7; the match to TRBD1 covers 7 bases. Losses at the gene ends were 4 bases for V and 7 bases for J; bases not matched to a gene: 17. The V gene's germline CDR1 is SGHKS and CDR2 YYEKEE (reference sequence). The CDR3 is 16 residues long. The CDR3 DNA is TGTGCCAGCAGCCCCCAGGCGGTGCAGGGGGTAAGAGAGCAGTACTTC. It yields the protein CASSPQAVQGVREQYF.

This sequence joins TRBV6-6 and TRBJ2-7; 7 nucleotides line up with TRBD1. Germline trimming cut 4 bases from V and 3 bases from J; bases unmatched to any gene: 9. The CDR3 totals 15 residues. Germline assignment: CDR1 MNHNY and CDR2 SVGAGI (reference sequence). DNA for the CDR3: TGTGCCAGCAGTTCCTTAGGGACAGCTGACTACGAGCAGTACTTC. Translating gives CASSSLGTADYEQYF.

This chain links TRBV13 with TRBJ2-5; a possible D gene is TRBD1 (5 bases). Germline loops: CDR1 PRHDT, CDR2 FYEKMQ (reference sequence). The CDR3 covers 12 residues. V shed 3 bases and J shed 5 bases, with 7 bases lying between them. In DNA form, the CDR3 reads TGTGCCAGCAGCTTGGGGCGGGAGACCCAGTACTTC. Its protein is CASSLGRETQYF. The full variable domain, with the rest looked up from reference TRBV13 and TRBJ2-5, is AAGVIQSPRHLIKEKRETATLKCYPIPRHDTVYWYQQGPGQDPQFLISFYEKMQSDKGSIPDRFSAQQFSDYHSELNMSSLELGDSALYFCASSLGRETQYFGPGTRLLVL.

The CDR3 protein is CASSLVAGFTDTQYF. CDR3 bases: TGTGCCAGCAGCTTGGTCGCGGGATTCACAGATACGCAGTATTTT. The V gene is TRBV5-4, the J gene TRBJ2-3; TRBD2 is a possible D gene (6 bases). The CDR3 sequence is 15 residues long. V lost 0 bases to trimming and J lost 2 bases, with 10 bases between them. The germline V gene encodes CDR1 SGHNT and CDR2 YYREEE (reference sequence).

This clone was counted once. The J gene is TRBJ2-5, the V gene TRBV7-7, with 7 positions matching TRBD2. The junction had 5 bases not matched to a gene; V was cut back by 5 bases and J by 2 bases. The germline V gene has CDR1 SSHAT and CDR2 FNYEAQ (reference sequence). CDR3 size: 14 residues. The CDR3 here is CASSEGRVQETQYF. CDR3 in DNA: TGTGCCAGCAGCGAGGGGAGGGTACAAGAGACCCAGTACTTC.

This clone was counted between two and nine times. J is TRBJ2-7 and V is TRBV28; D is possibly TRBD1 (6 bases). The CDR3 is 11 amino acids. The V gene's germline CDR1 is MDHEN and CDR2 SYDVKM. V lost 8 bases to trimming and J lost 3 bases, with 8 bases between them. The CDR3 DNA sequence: TGTGCCAGCGCAGGGGACTACGAGCAGTACTTC. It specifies CASAGDYEQYF.

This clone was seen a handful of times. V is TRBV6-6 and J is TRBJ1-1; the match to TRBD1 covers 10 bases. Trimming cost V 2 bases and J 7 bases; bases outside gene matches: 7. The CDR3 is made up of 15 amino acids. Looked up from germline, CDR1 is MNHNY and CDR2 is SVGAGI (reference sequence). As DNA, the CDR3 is TGTGCCAGCAGTTACGTCGACAGGGGGCAACGTGAAGCTTTCTTT. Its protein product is CASSYVDRGQREAFF.

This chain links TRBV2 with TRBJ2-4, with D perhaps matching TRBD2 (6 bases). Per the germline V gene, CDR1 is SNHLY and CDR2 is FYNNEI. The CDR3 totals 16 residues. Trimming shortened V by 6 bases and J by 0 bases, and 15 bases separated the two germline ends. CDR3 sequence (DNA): TGTGCCAGCAGGCTGGGGGGAGGACTAGCCAAAAACATTCAGTACTTC. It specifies CASRLGGGLAKNIQYF.

The CDR3 region is CASSKGDRGQSETQYF. The CDR3 nucleotides read TGTGCCAGCAGTAAAGGGGACAGGGGGCAGTCGGAGACCCAGTACTTC. The chain employs TRBV2 and TRBJ2-5; TRBD1 matches at 12 bases. The CDR3 has 16 amino acids. After removal of 5 bases from V and 5 bases from J, the junction contained 9 bases not matched to a gene. Per the germline V gene, CDR1 is SNHLY and CDR2 is FYNNEI.

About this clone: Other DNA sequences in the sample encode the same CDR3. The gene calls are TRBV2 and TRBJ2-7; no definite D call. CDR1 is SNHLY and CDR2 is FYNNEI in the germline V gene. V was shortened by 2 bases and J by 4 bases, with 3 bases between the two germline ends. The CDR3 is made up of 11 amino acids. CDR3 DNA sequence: TGTGCCAGCAGTGAACTGTACGAGCAGTACTTC. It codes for CASSELYEQYF.

CDR3 protein: CASSSGTTGELFF. DNA for the CDR3: TGCGCCAGCAGCTCGGGAACCACCGGGGAGCTGTTTTTT. V and J are TRBV10-1 and TRBJ2-2; D is perhaps TRBD2 (5 bases). Germline V gives CDR1 WNHNN, CDR2 SYGVQD (reference sequence). The ends were cut back, 6 bases at V and 4 bases at J, with 9 bases in the middle. This CDR3 contains 13 residues.